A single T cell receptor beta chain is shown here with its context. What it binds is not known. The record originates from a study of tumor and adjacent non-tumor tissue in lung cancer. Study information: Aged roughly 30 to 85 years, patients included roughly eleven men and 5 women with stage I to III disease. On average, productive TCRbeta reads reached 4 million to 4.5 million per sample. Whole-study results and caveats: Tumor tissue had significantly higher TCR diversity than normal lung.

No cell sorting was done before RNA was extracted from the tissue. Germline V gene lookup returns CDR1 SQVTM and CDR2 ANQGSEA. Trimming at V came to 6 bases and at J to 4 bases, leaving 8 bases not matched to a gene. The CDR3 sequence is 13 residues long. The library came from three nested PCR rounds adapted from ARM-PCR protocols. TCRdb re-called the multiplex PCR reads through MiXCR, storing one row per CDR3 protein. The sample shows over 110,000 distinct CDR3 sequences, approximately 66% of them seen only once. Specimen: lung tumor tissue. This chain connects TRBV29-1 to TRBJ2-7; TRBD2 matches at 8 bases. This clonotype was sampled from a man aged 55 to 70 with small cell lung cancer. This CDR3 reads CSVASGRVYEQYF. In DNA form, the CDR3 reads TGCAGCGTCGCAAGCGGGAGAGTTTACGAGCAGTACTTC.